Below are 28 T cell receptor beta chains sequenced from a single sample in a study of preoperative IRX-2 immunotherapy in early breast cancer. Noted treatment: preoperative locoregional IRX-2 cytokine immunotherapy. The table came from immunoSEQ multiplex PCR; TCRdb's copy has only in-frame clones and leaves some out. Found here are about 98,000 clones, about nine tenths of them singletons; the top ten hold approximately 2%. The sample in question was tumor tissue, obtained after IRX-2 immunotherapy. These receptors originate from a human donor with breast cancer.

The genes are TRBV18 and TRBJ2-2; D not certain. Looked up from germline, CDR1 is KGHSH and CDR2 is LQKENI. V lost 6 bases, J lost 3 bases, and 14 bases lay in between. The length of the CDR3 is 15 residues. Here the CDR3 DNA reads TGTGCCAGCTCTCCCGCTGTTTCACACACCGGGGAGCTGTTTTTT. It is translated as CASSPAVSHTGELFF.

The chain employs TRBV28 and TRBJ1-2, with D tentatively TRBD1 (5 bases). Germline values: CDR1 MDHEN, CDR2 SYDVKM. Trimming left V 6 bases short and J 4 bases short, with 12 bases between. CDR3 size: 13 residues. The CDR3 nucleotides read TGTGCCAGCAGCCTCAGGGCCGTCTATGGCTACACCTTC. Translated: CASSLRAVYGYTF.

This clone was found once. This sequence joins TRBV6-8 and TRBJ2-5; the D gene is possibly TRBD2 (5 bases). The CDR3 has 12 amino acids. Germline assignment: CDR1 MNHGY and CDR2 SAAAGT. V dropped 10 bases and J dropped 5 bases, with 14 bases sitting between them. In nucleotides, the CDR3 is TGTGCCATCGAGGGCTCGCGGGAGACCCAGTACTTC. Translated, it gives CAIEGSRETQYF.

The CDR3 DNA is TGTGCCAGCAGGGGAGATGGATCTGAAGCTTTCTTT. Translated: CASRGDGSEAFF. The V and J genes are TRBV28 and TRBJ1-1; D gene uncertain. V was trimmed by 6 bases and J by 6 bases, leaving 11 bases between them. The germline CDR1 and CDR2 sequences are MDHEN and SYDVKM. The CDR3 has 12 residues.

The chain recombines TRBV25-1 with TRBJ1-4, with D possibly being TRBD1 (6 bases). Trimming stripped 1 base from V and 7 bases from J, with 10 bases between. The germline V gene has CDR1 MGHDK and CDR2 SYGVNS. The CDR3 covers 14 residues. The CDR3 region is CASSEFRDTEKLFF. The CDR3 nucleotides are TGTGCCAGCAGTGAATTCCGGGACACTGAAAAACTGTTTTTT.

V usage is TRBV28 and J usage is TRBJ2-7; D perhaps matches TRBD1 (6 bases). The CDR3 has 12 residues. V lost 6 bases and J 3 bases, leaving 9 bases between the germline ends. Looked up from germline, CDR1 is MDHEN and CDR2 is SYDVKM. CDR3 sequence (DNA): TGTGCCAGCAGCGTACAGGGCTACGAGCAGTACTTC. Its translation is CASSVQGYEQYF.

V and J are TRBV5-1 and TRBJ2-1, with D perhaps assigned TRBD1 or TRBD2 (5 bases each). V lost 4 bases to trimming and J lost 9 bases, with 20 bases between them. The CDR3 has 15 residues. Germline CDR1 reads SGHRS; CDR2 reads YFSETQ. CDR3 sequence (DNA): TGCGCCAGCAGCCTCTACGGGGCGACCGAAAGTGAGCAGTTCTTC. Protein sequence: CASSLYGATESEQFF.

The chain couples TRBV9 to TRBJ1-1, with TRBD1 as a possible D gene (5 bases). Germline CDR1 SGDLS, CDR2 YYNGEE. The CDR3 covers 16 residues. Trimming took off 5 bases at V and 1 base at J, with 18 bases between the two ends. CDR3 in amino acids: CASSEAMGQENTEAFF. The DNA for the CDR3 is TGTGCCAGCAGTGAAGCGATGGGGCAAGAGAACACTGAAGCTTTCTTT.

The V call is TRBV6-7, the J call TRBJ1-1; D perhaps matches TRBD1 (5 bases). TRBV6-7 is annotated as an ORF whose role is uncertain. CDR3 size: 14 residues. The V end was cut by 2 bases, the J end by 7 bases, with 14 bases between. This chain's CDR3 is CASSYDEGALEAFF. The CDR3 nucleotides are TGTGCCAGCAGTTACGACGAAGGGGCCCTTGAAGCTTTCTTT.

This chain links TRBV6-8 with TRBJ1-5; D gene uncertain. The germline V gene has CDR1 MNHGY and CDR2 SAAAGT. V was trimmed by 4 bases and J by 4 bases, leaving 11 bases between them. The CDR3 runs 14 residues. CDR3 sequence: CASSSKGMNQPQHF. CDR3 bases: TGTGCCAGCAGTTCTAAGGGTATGAATCAGCCCCAGCATTTT.

The rearrangement joins TRBV30 to TRBJ2-7; D uncertain. V lost 1 base to trimming and J lost 3 bases, with 7 bases between them. CDR3 length: 12 amino acids. Germline CDR1 is GTSNPN and CDR2 is SVGIG (reference sequence). CDR3 protein: CAWSDLLYEQYF. Here the CDR3 DNA reads TGTGCCTGGAGTGACCTACTCTACGAGCAGTACTTC.

This clone has a handful of counts. CDR3 in amino acids: CASSLGLAGLAGEDTGELFF. CDR3 bases: TGTGCCAGCAGCTTAGGCCTAGCGGGACTAGCGGGAGAGGACACCGGGGAGCTGTTTTTT. The chain combines TRBV11-3 with TRBJ2-2, with TRBD2 matching over 14 bases. CDR1 SGHNT and CDR2 YENEEA come from the germline V gene. The CDR3 is made up of 20 amino acids. Germline trimming cut 1 base from V and 3 bases from J; bases unmatched to any gene: 10.

This clone appeared a few times. V gene TRBV5-1 combines with J gene TRBJ2-1, with D possibly being TRBD2 (5 bases). Trimming cost V 0 bases and J 0 bases, with 7 bases left between them. Germline V gives CDR1 SGHRS, CDR2 YFSETQ. CDR3 length: 15 residues. The CDR3 reads CASSLGTSSYNEQFF. In DNA, the CDR3 is TGCGCCAGCAGCTTGGGTACTAGCTCCTACAATGAGCAGTTCTTC.

The CDR3 spells CASSLGGTGVGSLHF. The CDR3 DNA sequence: TGCGCCAGCAGCTTGGGAGGGACAGGGGTTGGATCCCTCCACTTT. This chain uses TRBV5-1 with TRBJ1-6; 10 bases align to TRBD1. After removal of 0 bases from V and 14 bases from J, the junction contained 8 bases not matched to a gene. The CDR3 covers 15 residues. Germline V gives CDR1 SGHRS, CDR2 YFSETQ.

On this clone: Some base could not be read or is ambiguous, and its residue is marked X. The chain is built from TRBV12-1 and TRBJ1-2; TRBD1 is taken as the D call from the table, unchecked against the DNA. TRBV12-1 corresponds to a pseudogene. CDR3 length: 15 residues. This CDR3 reads CASSLEQGVFXGYTF. CDR3 sequence (DNA): TGTGCCAGCAGCTTAGAGCAGGGGGTATTTRATGGCTACACCTTC.

This clone is a singleton in its sample. V usage is TRBV6-8 and J usage is TRBJ1-1; unclear D gene. CDR1 is MNHGY, CDR2 SAAAGT, per germline. V was cut by 5 bases and J by 6 bases, with 22 bases left in between. The CDR3 runs 16 residues. Here the CDR3 DNA reads TGTGCCAGCAGTCAAGAGTGGCAGACCTTGAGGGCTGAAGCTTTCTTT. Translating gives CASSQEWQTLRAEAFF.

The chain employs TRBV23-1 and TRBJ2-2; TRBD1 matches 8 bases. TRBV23-1 is given ORF status, its function remaining uncertain. The CDR3 is 16 residues long. J lost 7 bases, V lost 6 bases, and 13 bases had no gene match. As DNA, the CDR3 is TGCGCCAGCAGCGACAGACAGGGGCCTCTCATCGGGGAGCTGTTTTTT. Translation: CASSDRQGPLIGELFF.

The rearrangement joins TRBV28 to TRBJ2-7; 7 nucleotides agree with TRBD1. This CDR3 comprises 12 residues. CDR1 and CDR2 (germline): MDHEN, SYDVKM. V shed 6 bases, J shed 6 bases, and the junction held 5 bases outside the gene matches. As DNA, the CDR3 is TGTGCCAGCAGACTGACAGGGCGCGAGCAGTACTTC. Translated, it gives CASRLTGREQYF. Complete variable domain (other parts from reference TRBV28 and TRBJ2-7): DVKVTQSSRYLVKRTGEKVFLECVQDMDHENMFWYRQDPGLGLRLIYFSYDVKMKEKGDIPEGYSVSREKKERFSLILESASTNQTSMYLCASRLTGREQYFGPGTRLTVT.

V gene TRBV1 combines with J gene TRBJ2-5; the table names TRBD1, a call not compared with the DNA. TRBV1 constitutes a pseudogene. The CDR3 is 14 amino acids. In DNA form, the CDR3 reads TGCGCCAGCAGCCAAGGTCGATGGGCAGAGACCCAGTACTTC. The encoded protein is CASSQGRWAETQYF.

V usage is TRBV11-3 and J usage is TRBJ1-1; no definite D call. The germline CDR1 and CDR2 sequences are SGHNT and YENEEA. The CDR3 length is 14 residues. With 1 base removed from V and 5 bases from J, the gap between germline ends came to 11 bases. CDR3 DNA: TGTGCCAGCAGCTTAGTCGGTTCGCGGACTGAAGCTTTCTTT. Translating it yields CASSLVGSRTEAFF.

This chain connects TRBV29-1 to TRBJ2-5; D remains unclear. V lost 0 bases to trimming and J lost 5 bases, with 10 bases between them. The CDR3 loop spans 13 amino acids. Germline CDR1 is SQVTM and CDR2 is ANQGSEA. This chain's CDR3 is CSVEESGVETQYF. The DNA of the CDR3 is TGCAGCGTTGAAGAAAGTGGGGTGGAGACCCAGTACTTC.

This clone showed up just a few times. The V and J genes are TRBV11-3 and TRBJ1-4; D is uncertain. CDR1 and CDR2 (germline): SGHNT, YENEEA. V shed 8 bases and J shed 6 bases, with 31 bases lying between them. CDR3 length: 19 residues. This CDR3 is CASQDGRASELVPYEKLFF. The CDR3 region has the DNA TGTGCCAGCCAAGACGGGAGGGCGAGTGAGTTAGTGCCGTATGAAAAACTGTTTTTT.

The rearrangement joins TRBV7-1 to TRBJ1-1; 7 bases line up with TRBD1. TRBV7-1 is an ORF; its function is uncertain. V shed 5 bases and J 4 bases; nucleotides not matched to a gene: 4. This CDR3 has 13 residues. The CDR3 coding sequence is TGTGCCAGCAGCCCCGGGACAGCCACTGAAGCTTTCTTT. Protein product: CASSPGTATEAFF.

The chain links TRBV29-1 to TRBJ1-2; maybe TRBD1 (5 bases). The CDR3 is made up of 13 amino acids. Germline V gene sequence: CDR1 SQVTM, CDR2 ANQGSEA. The V gene lost 6 bases and the J gene lost 7 bases, with 18 bases spanning the gap. This CDR3 is CSVEDRTSLGYTF. In DNA form, the CDR3 reads TGCAGCGTGGAGGATAGGACATCGCTTGGCTACACCTTC.

The V call is TRBV19, the J call TRBJ2-7, with TRBD2 as a possible D gene (5 bases). V gave up 1 base and J gave up 3 bases, with 7 bases separating them. The length of the CDR3 is 13 residues. Germline CDR1 LNHDA, CDR2 SQIVND (reference sequence). CDR3: CASSIGGLYEQYF. CDR3 coding DNA: TGTGCCAGTAGTATAGGAGGGCTCTACGAGCAGTACTTC. The whole variable domain, filled in from reference TRBV19 and TRBJ2-7, reads DGGITQSPKYLFRKEGQNVTLSCEQNLNHDAMYWYRQDPGQGLRLIYYSQIVNDFQKGDIAEGYSVSREKKESFPLTVTSAQKNPTAFYLCASSIGGLYEQYFGPGTRLTVT.

In this sample, this clone turned up once. J is TRBJ1-1 and V is TRBV5-1; the D gene is possibly TRBD1 (6 bases). V lost 3 bases to trimming and J lost 1 base, with 13 bases between them. Germline lookup yields CDR1 SGHRS and CDR2 YFSETQ. The CDR3 is 15 residues long. DNA for the CDR3: TGCGCCAGCAGCTCGCACCCGGACAGGAACACTGAAGCTTTCTTT. Translating it yields CASSSHPDRNTEAFF.

The gene calls are TRBV5-1 and TRBJ2-1, with 7 nucleotides matching TRBD1. The CDR3 covers 16 residues. Germline assignment: CDR1 SGHRS and CDR2 YFSETQ. Losses at the gene ends were 0 bases for V and 3 bases for J; bases not matched to a gene: 6. The CDR3 nucleotides are TGCGCCAGCAGCTTGGGTGGGACAGCTCTCTACAATGAGCAGTTCTTC. Its translation: CASSLGGTALYNEQFF.

V is TRBV5-1 and J is TRBJ2-2; unclear D gene. Germline V lookup: CDR1 SGHRS, CDR2 YFSETQ. The CDR3 is 14 residues long. Trimming pared 0 bases from V and 3 bases from J, leaving 6 bases between. CDR3 amino acids: CASSLAPDTGELFF. The CDR3 coding sequence is TGCGCCAGCAGCTTGGCCCCAGACACCGGGGAGCTGTTTTTT.